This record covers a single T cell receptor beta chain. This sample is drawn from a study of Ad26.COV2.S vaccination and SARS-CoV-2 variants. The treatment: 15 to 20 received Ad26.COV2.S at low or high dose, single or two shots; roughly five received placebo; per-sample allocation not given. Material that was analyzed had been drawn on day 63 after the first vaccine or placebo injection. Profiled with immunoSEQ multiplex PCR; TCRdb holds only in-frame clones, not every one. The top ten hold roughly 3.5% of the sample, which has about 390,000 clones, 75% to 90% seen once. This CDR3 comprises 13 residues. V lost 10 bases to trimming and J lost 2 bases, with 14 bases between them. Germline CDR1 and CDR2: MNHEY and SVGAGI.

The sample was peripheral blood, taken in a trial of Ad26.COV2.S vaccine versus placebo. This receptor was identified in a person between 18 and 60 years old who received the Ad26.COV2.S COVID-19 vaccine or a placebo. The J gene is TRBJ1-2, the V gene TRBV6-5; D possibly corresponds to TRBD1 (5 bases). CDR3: CATGRVVNYGYTF. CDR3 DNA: TGTGCCACAGGGAGGGTGGTCAACTATGGCTACACCTTC.